This T cell receptor (beta chain) was sequenced during a study of blood T cell repertoires in COVID-19. Measured with immunoSEQ multiplex PCR; TCRdb has only the in-frame clones, and not every one. Among hundreds of thousands of clones listed, nearly 90% were seen once. The V gene's germline CDR1 is SGHKS and CDR2 YYEKEE (reference sequence). The CDR3 contains 12 residues. The V gene lost 7 bases and the J gene lost 3 bases, with 10 bases spanning the gap. This receptor was obtained from a woman aged 40-49 years with COVID-19, enrolled during active disease. The rearrangement uses TRBV5-5 and TRBJ1-1, with TRBD1 as a possible D gene (5 bases). Specimen: peripheral blood. CDR3: CASSIGDTEAFF. As DNA, the CDR3 is TGTGCCAGCTCCATAGGGGACACTGAAGCTTTCTTT.